The rows below give T cell receptor beta chains drawn from one sample of a study of OX40 agonist ivuxolimab in advanced cancers. TCRdb's table, derived via immunoSEQ multiplex PCR, lists solely in-frame clones and lacks some. The sample holds 70,000 to 100,000 clones, about nine tenths seen once. The sample was CD4+ or CD8+ T cells sorted from blood, taken in a trial of the OX40 agonist ivuxolimab. The receptors derive from an adult with an advanced solid tumor such as melanoma, head and neck, liver or kidney cancer. The CDR3 runs from the conserved cysteine through the conserved F or W. D genes are given only for firm matches. Rows give clone size only sometimes, using once, few, many, or a class for an expanded clone.

size: .
J: TRBJ2-1
V: TRBV6-1
D: TRBD1
CDR3: CASNRDRDNEQFF
DNA: TGTGCCAGCAACCGGGACAGGGACAATGAGCAGTTCTTC

size: .
J: TRBJ1-1
V: TRBV5-1
D: .
CDR3: CASSHRPQGMNTEAFF
DNA: TGCGCCAGCAGCCATAGGCCACAGGGAATGAACACTGAAGCTTTCTTT

size: .
J: TRBJ2-7
V: TRBV7-8
D: TRBD1
CDR3: CASSSTGTGTYEQYF
DNA: TGTGCCAGCAGCTCCACCGGGACAGGGACCTACGAGCAGTACTTC

size: .
J: TRBJ2-5
V: TRBV7-9
D: TRBD1
CDR3: CASSFEQGAQETQYF
DNA: TGTGCCAGCAGCTTCGAACAGGGGGCCCAAGAGACCCAGTACTTC

size: .
J: TRBJ1-2
V: TRBV18
D: TRBD1
CDR3: CASSPGQGADYGYTF
DNA: TGTGCCAGCTCACCGGGACAGGGGGCAGACTATGGCTACACCTTC

size: .
J: TRBJ2-2
V: TRBV1
D: .
CDR3: CTSSQGYKWSGELFF
DNA: TGCACCAGCAGCCAAGGATACAAGTGGTCCGGGGAGCTGTTTTTT

size: once
J: TRBJ2-7
V: TRBV13
D: .
CDR3: CASSPHRTYEQYF
DNA: TGTGCCAGCAGCCCCCACAGAACCTACGAGCAGTACTTC

size: few
J: TRBJ1-3
V: TRBV7-9
D: .
CDR3: CASSLLSIGNTIYF
DNA: TGTGCCAGCAGCTTATTAAGTATTGGAAACACCATATATTTT

size: .
J: TRBJ2-5
V: TRBV7-8
D: .
CDR3: CASSLARQQETQYF
DNA: TGTGCCAGCAGCTTAGCCCGCCAGCAAGAGACCCAGTACTTC

size: .
J: TRBJ1-1
V: TRBV19
D: .
CDR3: CASQPQRGTEAFF
DNA: TGTGCCAGCCAGCCCCAGCGAGGCACTGAAGCTTTCTTT

size: .
J: TRBJ1-1
V: TRBV10-3
D: .
CDR3: CAISVDSNTEAFF
DNA: TGTGCCATCAGTGTGGACAGTAACACTGAAGCTTTCTTT

size: .
J: TRBJ2-2
V: TRBV29-1
D: TRBD1
CDR3: CSAGTANTGELFF
DNA: TGCAGCGCTGGGACAGCGAACACCGGGGAGCTGTTTTTT

size: .
J: TRBJ2-7
V: TRBV27
D: .
CDR3: CASSPGGAFYYEQYF
DNA: TGTGCCAGCAGCCCCGGTGGGGCATTCTACTACGAGCAGTACTTC

size: .
J: TRBJ2-1
V: TRBV29-1
D: .
CDR3: CSVVGWSYNEQFF
DNA: TGCAGCGTTGTTGGTTGGTCCTACAATGAGCAGTTCTTC

size: once
J: TRBJ1-5
V: TRBV7-2
D: .
CDR3: CASSLGEGRRQPQHF
DNA: TGTGCCAGCAGCTTAGGCGAGGGGCGACGCCAGCCCCAGCATTTT

size: .
J: TRBJ2-7
V: TRBV18
D: TRBD2
CDR3: CASSPLGLAASYEQYF
DNA: TGTGCCAGCTCACCACTGGGACTAGCGGCCTCCTACGAGCAGTACTTC

size: .
J: TRBJ2-2
V: TRBV2
D: .
CDR3: CASSERTGSGLLDAELFF
DNA: TGTGCCAGCAGTGAACGAACAGGGTCGGGTTTGCTTGATGCGGAGCTGTTTTTT

size: .
J: TRBJ1-2
V: TRBV29-1
D: TRBD1
CDR3: CSVSQGDYGYTF
DNA: TGCAGCGTTTCACAGGGGGACTATGGCTACACCTTC

size: .
J: TRBJ2-2
V: TRBV19
D: .
CDR3: CASSMKEGRTGELFF
DNA: TGTGCCAGTAGTATGAAGGAGGGCCGGACCGGGGAGCTGTTTTTT

size: .
J: TRBJ1-5
V: TRBV10-1
D: TRBD1
CDR3: CASNRQGDSNQPQHF
DNA: TGCGCCAGCAATAGACAGGGCGATAGCAATCAGCCCCAGCATTTT

size: .
J: TRBJ2-1
V: TRBV4-1
D: TRBD2
CDR3: CASSQDIAGGYNEQFF
DNA: TGCGCCAGCAGCCAAGATATAGCGGGAGGGTACAATGAGCAGTTCTTC

size: .
J: TRBJ1-5
V: TRBV12-5
D: .
CDR3: CASGLDHRNQPQHF
DNA: TGTGCTAGTGGTTTGGATCACCGGAATCAGCCCCAGCATTTT

size: .
J: TRBJ2-1
V: TRBV7-2
D: TRBD2
CDR3: CASSSQTSGSSNEQFF
DNA: TGTGCCAGCAGCTCCCAGACTAGCGGGAGTTCCAATGAGCAGTTCTTC

size: .
J: TRBJ2-1
V: TRBV2
D: TRBD1
CDR3: CASRLTRTGGAEQFF
DNA: TGTGCCAGCCGTCTGACAAGGACAGGGGGGGCTGAGCAGTTCTTC

size: once
J: TRBJ1-1
V: TRBV14
D: .
CDR3: CASSVDRDLEAFF
DNA: TGTGCCAGCAGCGTGGACAGAGATCTTGAAGCTTTCTTT

size: .
J: TRBJ2-2
V: TRBV10-2
D: .
CDR3: CASREAGSGGELFF
DNA: TGCGCCAGCAGGGAGGCTGGGTCTGGGGGGGAGCTGTTTTTT

size: few
J: TRBJ2-7
V: TRBV5-1
D: TRBD2
CDR3: CASSLGLAGGAYEQYF
DNA: TGCGCCAGCAGCCTGGGACTAGCGGGAGGGGCCTACGAGCAGTACTTC

size: few
J: TRBJ2-1
V: TRBV5-4
D: TRBD1
CDR3: CASSTQGAQNNEQFF
DNA: TGTGCCAGCAGCACCCAGGGGGCGCAGAACAATGAGCAGTTCTTC

size: .
J: TRBJ2-3
V: TRBV5-1
D: .
CDR3: CASSLDGLSPDTQYF
DNA: TGCGCCAGCAGCTTGGACGGACTATCCCCAGATACGCAGTATTTT

size: .
J: TRBJ2-7
V: TRBV5-4
D: .
CDR3: CASRPDQTVYEQYF
DNA: TGTGCCAGCAGACCGGACCAAACCGTCTACGAGCAGTACTTC

size: .
J: TRBJ2-1
V: TRBV19
D: .
CDR3: CASRDTRLSQYNEQFF
DNA: TGTGCCAGTCGGGACACCCGGTTGAGCCAATACAATGAGCAGTTCTTC

size: .
J: TRBJ1-2
V: TRBV6-5
D: TRBD1
CDR3: CASSWDRDRGDYGYTF
DNA: TGTGCCAGCAGTTGGGACCGGGACAGGGGGGACTATGGCTACACCTTC

size: .
J: TRBJ1-2
V: TRBV5-1
D: .
CDR3: CASSYLQAPSNYGYTF
DNA: TGCGCCAGCAGCTACTTACAGGCCCCATCTAACTATGGCTACACCTTC

size: .
J: TRBJ1-1
V: TRBV29-1
D: TRBD1
CDR3: CSVEGTGATEAFF
DNA: TGCAGCGTTGAGGGGACAGGGGCGACTGAAGCTTTCTTT

size: .
J: TRBJ2-5
V: TRBV11-3
D: TRBD2
CDR3: CASSEGRLAGVGETQYF
DNA: TGTGCCAGCAGCGAAGGGAGACTAGCGGGAGTGGGGGAGACCCAGTACTTC

size: .
J: TRBJ2-4
V: TRBV6-5
D: .
CDR3: CASSLHRQAKNIQYF
DNA: TGTGCCAGCAGTTTGCATCGACAGGCCAAAAACATTCAGTACTTC

size: .
J: TRBJ1-4
V: TRBV7-8
D: .
CDR3: CASSFGGMSEKLFF
DNA: TGTGCCAGCAGCTTCGGGGGGATGAGTGAAAAACTGTTTTTT

size: .
J: TRBJ2-7
V: TRBV10-2
D: TRBD2
CDR3: CASRVAGPYEQYF
DNA: TGCGCCAGCAGGGTAGCGGGACCCTACGAGCAGTACTTC

size: .
J: TRBJ1-5
V: TRBV6-5
D: .
CDR3: CASSYSRGGDQPQHF
DNA: TGTGCCAGCAGTTACTCGAGGGGGGGCGATCAGCCCCAGCATTTT

size: .
J: TRBJ2-1
V: TRBV19
D: TRBD2
CDR3: CASSAGTSGRIDNEQFF
DNA: TGTGCCAGTAGCGCGGGGACTAGCGGGAGAATCGACAATGAGCAGTTCTTC

size: .
J: TRBJ1-2
V: TRBV19
D: .
CDR3: CASSTDYPRWGYTF
DNA: TGTGCCAGTAGTACAGACTACCCACGGTGGGGCTACACCTTC

size: once
J: TRBJ1-5
V: TRBV6-6
D: TRBD1
CDR3: CASSPQVQGQPQHF
DNA: TGTGCCAGCAGTCCGCAGGTACAGGGGCAGCCCCAGCATTTT

size: .
J: TRBJ2-1
V: TRBV7-3
D: .
CDR3: CASSSDLGGYNEQFF
DNA: TGTGCCAGCAGCTCGGACCTAGGGGGCTACAATGAGCAGTTCTTC

size: .
J: TRBJ2-5
V: TRBV7-3
D: TRBD1
CDR3: CASSERTGAETQYF
DNA: TGTGCCAGCAGCGAAAGGACAGGGGCCGAGACCCAGTACTTC

size: .
J: TRBJ2-5
V: TRBV7-8
D: .
CDR3: CASSLGVLASRQETQYF
DNA: TGTGCCAGCAGCTTAGGAGTACTGGCTAGCCGCCAAGAGACCCAGTACTTC

size: .
J: TRBJ2-1
V: TRBV20-1
D: .
CDR3: CSASGVGEQFF
DNA: TGCAGTGCTAGTGGGGTAGGTGAGCAGTTCTTC

size: .
J: TRBJ1-4
V: TRBV27
D: .
CDR3: CASSLRGLDEKLFF
DNA: TGTGCCAGCAGTTTAAGGGGATTGGATGAAAAACTGTTTTTT

size: .
J: TRBJ1-3
V: TRBV6-5
D: TRBD1
CDR3: CASSGQGYGNTIYF
DNA: TGTGCCAGCAGTGGACAGGGGTACGGAAACACCATATATTTT

size: .
J: TRBJ2-7
V: TRBV7-8
D: .
CDR3: CASSLSGLSYEQYF
DNA: TGTGCCAGCAGCTTAAGCGGGCTCTCCTACGAGCAGTACTTC

size: .
J: TRBJ1-2
V: TRBV23-1
D: .
CDR3: CASSQPRGHYGYTF
DNA: TGCGCCAGCAGTCAACCAAGGGGTCACTATGGCTACACCTTC

size: .
J: TRBJ2-7
V: TRBV6-4
D: .
CDR3: CASSGFEDGEQYF
DNA: TGTGCCAGCAGTGGATTCGAAGACGGCGAGCAGTACTTC

size: few
J: TRBJ2-3
V: TRBV29-1
D: .
CDR3: CSVGASEGRRFTDTQYF
DNA: TGCAGCGTAGGTGCATCGGAGGGAAGAAGATTCACAGATACGCAGTATTTT

size: .
J: TRBJ1-5
V: TRBV5-6
D: .
CDR3: CASSGGGGNQPQHF
DNA: TGTGCCAGCAGCGGAGGGGGAGGCAATCAGCCCCAGCATTTT

size: .
J: TRBJ2-1
V: TRBV6-4
D: TRBD2
CDR3: CASSVGLAGRDEQFF
DNA: TGTGCCAGCAGCGTGGGACTAGCGGGGAGGGATGAGCAGTTCTTC

size: .
J: TRBJ2-5
V: TRBV6-1
D: .
CDR3: CASTAEFLETQYF
DNA: TGTGCCAGCACCGCCGAGTTTTTGGAGACCCAGTACTTC